Detailed here is one T cell receptor (beta chain). The antigen it recognizes is unknown. Base qualities are missing; no much larger clone stands one base away. The data stem from a study of blood T cell repertoires in COVID-19 (dated by TCRdb to about 2020). In terms of the full investigation: Samples covering the acute and convalescent phases of COVID-19 were provided by collaborators in the United States, Italy and Spain. Where available, HLA class I and class II types were taken from metadata supplied by the sample provider and were not determined by assay-based typing. A de-identified subject ID, COVID-19 status, age in years and sex were almost always included in the sample metadata. Deeply sampled blood TCRbeta repertoires from subjects exposed to, actively infected with, or recovered from COVID-19 were included in the dataset. The prospective study material was composed of cDNA or gDNA derived from T cells, B-cell-depleted T cells, or PBMCs. Samples came from the ongoing ImmuneRACE study (first 160 participants) plus 1,254 subjects from 6 global collaborators. A freely available public database, intended as a resource for researchers studying the immune response to SARS-CoV-2, is where the repertoires were released. Overall study results and their limits: The amount of clinical and demographic metadata varied by source and participant and was provided uncurated.

CDR1 is given as PRHDT and CDR2 as FYEKMQ, both from the germline V gene (reference sequence). V is pared back by 5 bases and J by 2 bases, with 10 bases lying between the germline termini. The CDR3 sequence holds 13 residues, the cysteine and phenylalanine included. CDR3 DNA only is kept here, 39 bases in frame from base 1. The collaborating institutions used their own protocols to collect whole blood in K2EDTA tubes. For TCRbeta analysis, collaborator samples were shipped as frozen whole blood, as isolated PBMCs, or as DNA extracted from either sample type. TCRbeta CDR3 regions were amplified from genomic DNA using the immunoSEQ Assay, a bias-controlled multiplex PCR. In the original analysis: The number of nucleated cells in each sample was estimated by amplification of reference gene primers within the assay. To quantify the absolute abundance of each unique TCRbeta CDR3 rearrangement, sequence reads were collapsed and filtered. For each sample, productive Simpson clonality was calculated by taking the square root of Simpson's diversity index across productive rearrangements. This is the immuneACCESS table as TCRdb keeps it, with only in-frame sequences that have V and J called. A part of the clones is gone; compared with another copy, unresolved V genes explain less than half, and the rest is unexplained. That table gives V, J and clone size, and the DNA gave D and trimming. A total of tens of thousands of clones appear in this sample, around 81% of them only once. Clones ranked in the top ten supply roughly 4.8% of the sample.

The TCR was taken from a woman aged 55-70 years with acute or convalescent COVID-19. The chain is assembled from TRBV13 and TRBJ2-7; a confident D gene designation cannot be given. The sequenced sample consisted of peripheral blood. The DNA is as follows: TGTGCCAGCAGCCCCGGCGGAGCCTACGAGCAGTACTTC. Translated, this gives CASSPGGAYEQYF.